Listed below are T cell receptor beta chains from one sample, sequenced in a study of shared clonotypes between healthy human individuals. Assay: immunoSEQ multiplex PCR; the TCRdb copy retains only in-frame clones and omits some. The table has hundreds of thousands of clones, about 91% seen once; the top ten hold approximately 25%. Material: naive CD8+ T cells sorted from blood. The receptors were gathered from a man aged 25 to 40 in good health. The CDR3 runs from the conserved cysteine through the conserved F or W. D genes are given only for firm matches. Not every row has a clone size; where given, it reads once, few, many or a size class.

j_call v_call d_call clone_size cdr3_aa cdr3_nt
TRBJ2-7 TRBV4-1 - - CASSQDVQGYEQYF TGCGCCAGCAGCCAAGATGTACAGGGCTACGAGCAGTACTTC
TRBJ2-7 TRBV29-1 TRBD1 - CSVDETGGYEQYF TGCAGCGTAGACGAGACAGGGGGCTACGAGCAGTACTTC
TRBJ2-1 TRBV27 TRBD1 once CASSPPLTGSSYNEQFF TGTGCCAGCAGCCCCCCCCTGACAGGGAGCTCCTACAATGAGCAGTTCTTC
TRBJ2-7 TRBV28 - once CASRPGHNYEQYF TGTGCCAGCCGACCGGGACACAACTACGAGCAGTACTTC
TRBJ1-1 TRBV4-2 - - CASSQWGTEAFF TGTGCCAGCAGCCAATGGGGGACTGAAGCTTTCTTT
TRBJ2-7 TRBV30 TRBD1 - CAWSDTGTGYEQYF TGTGCCTGGAGTGATACCGGGACAGGCTACGAGCAGTACTTC
TRBJ1-5 TRBV6-6 TRBD1 once CASSYGQGSNQPQHF TGTGCCAGCAGTTACGGACAGGGAAGCAATCAGCCCCAGCATTTT
TRBJ2-7 TRBV14 - - CASSLVGSSYEQYF TGTGCCAGCAGTCTCGTAGGGAGCTCCTACGAGCAGTACTTC
TRBJ1-5 TRBV19 TRBD1 - CASSFHRGPLQPQHF TGTGCCAGCTCCTTCCACAGGGGGCCTTTGCAGCCCCAGCATTTT
TRBJ1-5 TRBV19 TRBD1 - CASSMPGGDYSNQPQHF TGTGCCAGTAGTATGCCAGGGGGCGATTATAGCAATCAGCCCCAGCATTTT
TRBJ2-7 TRBV30 - - CACRVGNEQYF TGTGCCTGTCGCGTTGGTAACGAGCAGTACTTC
TRBJ2-2 TRBV6-1 - once CASSDLGRGELFF TGTGCCAGCAGTGACCTAGGACGCGGGGAGCTGTTTTTT
TRBJ2-7 TRBV27 TRBD1 - CASSFGDRGFYEQYF TGTGCCAGCAGTTTCGGAGACAGGGGATTCTACGAGCAGTACTTC
TRBJ2-1 TRBV4-1 TRBD2 - CASSQDAAGGYNEQFF TGCGCCAGCAGCCAAGATGCGGCGGGAGGGTACAATGAGCAGTTCTTC
TRBJ2-5 TRBV27 - few CASSLRAWQETQYF TGTGCCAGCAGTTTACGGGCCTGGCAAGAGACCCAGTACTTC